This TCR beta chain was sequenced for a study of early T cells in non-severe SARS-CoV-2 infection (TCRdb year 2021). Study-level background: Because TCR sequencing was done on bulk RNA from unsorted whole blood, the alpha and beta chains could not be paired. General conclusions and limits of the study: VDJdb matching was skewed toward anti-spike CD8 responses, so virus-specific expansions were likely underestimated and private and CD4 specificities were missed.

The study was a case-control design nested within a healthcare worker cohort in London, UK, with weekly nasopharyngeal swab PCR tests and blood sampling. Healthcare workers were recruited between 23 and 31 March 2020, during the week of the UK lockdown, and were followed weekly for up to 16 weeks. To note about this clonotype: Its antigen has not been determined. Per-base qualities were not stored, and no clone one base away is much larger.

Library creation used 5' RACE. Sequenced on a NextSeq 500. The TCR library protocol attached unique molecular identifiers to individual cDNA molecules to correct for sequencing error and PCR bias. Both TCR alpha and beta chains were sequenced, and tight co-correlation was observed between alpha and beta sequence abundances in each sample. Regarding the original processing steps: Decombinator V4 was used to annotate TCR sequences for V gene, J gene and CDR3. TCRs were defined as expanded if a significant change between any two time points was detected under a Poisson model with p below 0.0001. TCR abundances were normalised to the total number of TCRs sequenced per sample and expressed as counts per million. TRAV1-2 paired with TRAJ12, TRAJ20 or TRAJ33 defined MAIT TCRs, while TRAV10 paired with TRAJ18 defined iNKT TCRs. VDJdb, accessed 1 November 2021, was searched for CMV, EBV and SARS-CoV-2 annotated TCRs, with TCRs annotated for multiple antigens excluded. TCRdb cleaned the public reads at Q25 with fastp, built clones with MiXCR and kept in-frame beta chains. Entries are consolidated by CDR3 protein sequence, retaining the most common genes and DNA. TCRdb, not the original authors, processed these V and J calls. This sample comprises approximately 120,000 distinct CDR3 sequences, approximately 15% of them detected only once. Roughly a fifth of the sample lies in the top ten.

The cysteine opens and the phenylalanine closes a CDR3 of 14 amino acids. Of all the DNA, just the CDR3 is kept, 42 bases in frame from base 1. The CDR1 and CDR2 encoded by the germline V gene (reference sequence) are SGHKS and YYEKEE. Trimming at the junction amounts to 1 base on V and 5 bases on J, and the germline ends lie 12 bases apart. The sequence is built from TRBV5-5 and TRBJ1-1; the D segment cannot be called with confidence. The TCR comes from an adult who was a healthcare worker with PCR-confirmed SARS-CoV-2 infection or an uninfected control (not recorded which). The sample comprised whole blood. The CDR3 amino acid sequence is: CASSLFSRVTEAFF. The DNA sequence is as follows: TGTGCCAGCAGCTTGTTCAGTCGGGTGACTGAAGCTTTCTTT. Here the CDR3 is joined to the reference TRBV5-5 and TRBJ1-1 genes, and the full variable domain is: DAGVTQSPTHLIKTRGQQVTLRCSPISGHKSVSWYQQVLGQGPQFIFQYYEKEERGRGNFPDRFSARQFPNYSSELNVNALLLGDSALYLCASSLFSRVTEAFFGQGTRLTVV.